A selection of T cell receptor beta chains follows, all from one sample in a study of shared clonotypes between healthy human individuals. The data were produced by immunoSEQ multiplex PCR, yet TCRdb's version contains in-frame clones alone and is incomplete. The table includes a few million clones, 85% to 95% detected once. The sequenced sample consisted of naive CD4+ T cells from PBMCs. These receptors all come from a man aged 18 to 29 in good health. Some clones in this sample may be carry-over from other donors' samples. Both conserved end residues are part of each CDR3. Fields, in order: D gene, CDR3 length, J gene, V gene, CDR3 protein. D genes are given only for firm matches.

NA 15 TRBJ1-1 TRBV5-1 CASSFTGFANTEAFF
TRBD1 14 TRBJ2-5 TRBV5-6 CASSWGQGSNTQYF
NA 12 TRBJ2-7 TRBV6-6 CASSGVLGEQYF
NA 14 TRBJ2-7 TRBV10-1 CASSPNMEFHEQYF
NA 15 TRBJ2-1 TRBV5-1 CASSFTDSSYNEQFF
TRBD2 12 TRBJ2-1 TRBV2 CAGTSESNEQFF
TRBD2 16 TRBJ2-1 TRBV6-5 CASSYATSGIRNEQFF
TRBD1 15 TRBJ2-5 TRBV27 CASSPRDRGKETQYF
NA 14 TRBJ1-2 TRBV18 CASSQTGVNYGYTF
NA 15 TRBJ2-5 TRBV5-4 CASSSKTGGVKTQYF
TRBD1 15 TRBJ2-7 TRBV6-5 CASIADRGGTYEQYF
TRBD2 15 TRBJ2-1 TRBV28 CASSLAGGPGNEQFF
TRBD2 15 TRBJ2-7 TRBV4-1 CASSTGSGTSYEQYF
NA 13 TRBJ2-7 TRBV6-5 CASSYGHRSEQYF
TRBD2 14 TRBJ2-7 TRBV5-1 CASSLEVGGYEQYF
TRBD2 13 TRBJ2-7 TRBV15 CATSRGRAGEQYF
NA 13 TRBJ2-5 TRBV10-3 CAISAAAGETQYF
TRBD1 16 TRBJ1-1 TRBV9 CASSAGPPTGSTEAFF
NA 15 TRBJ2-5 TRBV5-1 CASSPYGGIGETQYF
TRBD1 15 TRBJ1-3 TRBV18 CASSADRGAGNTIYF
TRBD1 17 TRBJ2-3 TRBV4-3 CASSQAGQGAARDTQYF
TRBD2 17 TRBJ2-2 TRBV7-3 CASSLWVAGANTGELFF
NA 16 TRBJ1-1 TRBV11-1 CASSLEQQGLGAEAFF
NA 12 TRBJ1-3 TRBV28 CASRPRGFAIYF
TRBD2 17 TRBJ2-7 TRBV27 CASSPDRPGRGSYEQYF
NA 12 TRBJ1-2 TRBV7-9 CASSTENYGYTF
NA 16 TRBJ2-6 TRBV7-9 CASSYDRPSGANVLTF
NA 14 TRBJ1-2 TRBV9 CASSTEEEGWGYTF
NA 13 TRBJ1-1 TRBV7-3 CASSQKGNTEAFF
NA 21 TRBJ2-4 TRBV28 CASSSPRGAGLLRLAKNIQYF
NA 15 TRBJ1-2 TRBV9 CASSVGAVNAYGYTF
NA 15 TRBJ2-7 TRBV5-4 CASSGPTGNSYEQYF
TRBD1 16 TRBJ1-4 TRBV5-1 CASSIHGTGEGEKLFF
NA 13 TRBJ1-1 TRBV6-6 CASSSYFNTEAFF
NA 15 TRBJ2-3 TRBV18 CASSQHPAGPDTQYF
TRBD1 16 TRBJ2-7 TRBV6-6 CASSYIDRDSPYEQYF
NA 13 TRBJ1-2 TRBV4-1 CASSQDYSYGYTF
NA 15 TRBJ2-1 TRBV11-3 CASSLTSSGYNEQFF
TRBD1 16 TRBJ2-3 TRBV5-1 CASSLGQGPFADTQYF
NA 13 TRBJ2-5 TRBV18 CASSPLGRETQYF
NA 14 TRBJ1-3 TRBV6-6 CASSQGLSGNTIYF
NA 12 TRBJ2-1 TRBV28 CASSLPYNEQFF
NA 14 TRBJ2-3 TRBV7-8 CASSLDSRTDTQYF
NA 13 TRBJ1-5 TRBV9 CASSLDPNQPQHF
NA 15 TRBJ2-5 TRBV28 CASSTIGQREETQYF
NA 13 TRBJ2-3 TRBV7-3 CASSPASTDTQYF
NA 15 TRBJ2-5 TRBV11-3 CASSLEGPPAETQYF
TRBD2 15 TRBJ2-7 TRBV19 CASSIGTSGRYEQYF
NA 14 TRBJ2-5 TRBV7-6 CASSLRALQETQYF
TRBD2 15 TRBJ2-1 TRBV5-4 CASSLGWGGYNEQFF
NA 16 NA TRBV18 CASSPGFGGRAYEQYF
NA 15 TRBJ2-2 TRBV10-1 CASSESTQGSGELFF
TRBD2 15 TRBJ2-3 TRBV5-4 CASSHKREGPDTQYF
TRBD2 14 NA TRBV27 CASSRLAGGYEQYF
TRBD1 15 TRBJ1-1 TRBV5-1 CASSWGTGWDTEAFF
TRBD1 15 TRBJ2-7 TRBV18 CASAPVPGQGHEQYF
NA 14 TRBJ2-1 TRBV30 CAWVGQSSYNEQFF